A selection of T cell receptor beta chains follows, all from one sample in a study of blood T cell repertoires in COVID-19. The data were produced by immunoSEQ multiplex PCR, yet TCRdb's version contains in-frame clones alone and is incomplete. This sample has tens of thousands of clones; approximately 86% occur once, and the top ten carry approximately 15%. Sequencing was performed on peripheral blood. The origin of the receptors is a man between 35 and 55 years old with COVID-19, enrolled during active disease. Each CDR3 is given with its conserved first and last residue. The D gene is left open where the match is weak. Clone size is shown for a subset of rows, as once, few, many or a class of expanded clone.

v_call	j_call	clone_size	d_call	cdr3_nt	cdr3_aa
TRBV9	TRBJ2-5	NA	TRBD2	TGTGCCAGCAGCGTAGCTAGCGGCGGAGAGACCCAGTACTTC	CASSVASGGETQYF
TRBV5-4	TRBJ1-1	once	NA	TGTGCCAGCAGCTTGGCTTCTGAAGCTTTCTTT	CASSLASEAFF
TRBV3-1/TRBV3-2	TRBJ2-2	NA	NA	TGTGCCAGCAGCCCCTTCACCTCCGGGACTGGGGTCGGGGAGCTGTTTTTT	CASSPFTSGTGVGELFF
TRBV10-2	TRBJ2-1	NA	TRBD1	TGCGCCAGCAGTGAGCCTTGGGGGGACAGGGTGGGGATTGGGCAGTTCTTC	CASSEPWGDRVGIGQFF
TRBV6-6	TRBJ2-1	NA	NA	TGTGCCCGGCGGCCGGGTTCCTACAATGAGCAGTTCTTC	CARRPGSYNEQFF
TRBV11-2	TRBJ2-7	NA	NA	TGTGCCAGCAGCTTTCACAGGGACGTATACGAGCAGTACTTC	CASSFHRDVYEQYF
TRBV11-2	TRBJ2-5	NA	TRBD1	TGTGCCAGCAGGCAGGGGGCGAGGCAAGAGACCCAGTACTTC	CASRQGARQETQYF
TRBV10-3	TRBJ1-6	NA	NA	TGTGCCGCGAGGGACAACTCCTATAATTCACCCCTCCACTTT	CAARDNSYNSPLHF
TRBV6-6	TRBJ1-4	once	NA	TGTGCCAGCAGTTACTTGCAGGGGCCTCCTAATGAAAAACTGTTTTTT	CASSYLQGPPNEKLFF
TRBV30	TRBJ1-4	NA	NA	TGTGCCTGGTCTGGGGGGGGGACTAATGAAAAACTGTTTTTT	CAWSGGGTNEKLFF
TRBV11-2	TRBJ1-6	NA	NA	TGTGCCAGCAGCCCCGGGCAGGGTATCACCGGTTCACCCCTCCACTTT	CASSPGQGITGSPLHF
TRBV7-9	TRBJ2-2	NA	NA	TGTGCCAGCAGCACCAGTTACAGAGGGCCCGGGGAGCTGTTTTTT	CASSTSYRGPGELFF
TRBV12-2	TRBJ2-3	NA	NA	TGTGCTGCAGCCTGGGGGGGCCTTTCGAACACAGATACGCAGTATTTT	CAAAWGGLSNTDTQYF
TRBV5-6	TRBJ1-2	NA	TRBD1	TGTGCCAGCAGCTACGCCCGCGGACAGGGGATTCCCGGCTACACCTTC	CASSYARGQGIPGYTF
TRBV2	TRBJ2-1	once	NA	TGTGCCAGCAGTGACACTAGTGTTAAGGAGCAGTTCTTC	CASSDTSVKEQFF
TRBV3-1/TRBV3-2	TRBJ2-1	once	TRBD1	TGTGCCAGCAGCCAAGGGACAGGGGCCTACGGTGAGCAGTTCTTC	CASSQGTGAYGEQFF
TRBV27	TRBJ2-3	NA	NA	TGTGCCAGCACCCCGGGTCGTCTCACAGATACGCAGTATTTT	CASTPGRLTDTQYF
TRBV28	TRBJ1-1	NA	NA	TGTGCCAGCAGTTTTACGCGGGGGAGGGTTAGCACTGAAGCTTTCTTT	CASSFTRGRVSTEAFF
TRBV5-1	TRBJ2-7	NA	NA	TGCGCCAGCAGCTCTACGGGACAAGCAAACGAGCAGTACTTC	CASSSTGQANEQYF
TRBV6-5	TRBJ1-3	NA	NA	TGTGCCAGCAGTTACGGCCAAGTCTCTGGAAACACCATATATTTT	CASSYGQVSGNTIYF
TRBV3-1/TRBV3-2	TRBJ2-1	NA	TRBD2	TGTGCCAGCAGCCGGGAGGGTGGGCCCAATGAGCAGTTCTTC	CASSREGGPNEQFF
TRBV23-1	TRBJ1-2	NA	TRBD1	TGCGCCAGCTCGGGCTTGACAGGGGCCTTCTACACCTTC	CASSGLTGAFYTF
TRBV11-1	TRBJ2-7	NA	TRBD1	TGTGCCAGCAGCTTGGGTTCAGGGGGCAATTCCTACGAGCAGTACTTC	CASSLGSGGNSYEQYF
TRBV29-1	TRBJ2-4	NA	TRBD1	TGCAGCGTACGGACAGGTTTTCCGAGGAACATTCAGTACTTC	CSVRTGFPRNIQYF
TRBV11-2	TRBJ1-2	few	NA	TGTGCCAGCAGGAAGCTTAAGGGGGGGGAATCTAACTATGGCTACACCTTC	CASRKLKGGESNYGYTF
TRBV24-1	TRBJ2-1	NA	NA	TGTGCCACCAGTGATGAGTCGAGGGTGGACAATGAGCAGTTCTTC	CATSDESRVDNEQFF
TRBV10-3	TRBJ2-7	NA	NA	TGTGCCATCAAGTCGTCAGACTCCTACGAGCAGTACTTC	CAIKSSDSYEQYF
TRBV11-3	TRBJ2-1	NA	NA	TGTGCCAGCAGCTTAACCTACGACACCAATGAGCAGTTCTTC	CASSLTYDTNEQFF
TRBV6-5	TRBJ2-7	NA	NA	TGTGCCAGCCGGGGTAAGATCGAGCAGTACTTC	CASRGKIEQYF
TRBV14	TRBJ2-7	NA	TRBD2	TGTGCCAGCAGCCCCTGGGAGGGCTACGAGCAGTACTTC	CASSPWEGYEQYF
TRBV10-3	TRBJ1-3	NA	NA	TGTGCCACAGGCGACAGTTCCTCTGGAAACACCATATATTTT	CATGDSSSGNTIYF
TRBV7-3	TRBJ2-7	NA	NA	TGTGCCAGCAGCTTAAACCAGGGTTCCCACGAGCAGTACTTC	CASSLNQGSHEQYF
TRBV6-6	TRBJ1-5	NA	NA	TGTGCCAGCAGCCGCCCAAGAGTGGAGGGCAATCAGCCCCAGCATTTT	CASSRPRVEGNQPQHF
TRBV3-1/TRBV3-2	TRBJ1-1	once	NA	TGTGCCAGCAGCCAACGGCTGAAAAACGGACAGATGAACACTGAAGCTTTCTTT	CASSQRLKNGQMNTEAFF
TRBV5-4	TRBJ2-1	NA	NA	TGTGCCAGCAGCCTCGGGGGGGGACAGGGATCCTACAATGAGCAGTTCTTC	CASSLGGGQGSYNEQFF
TRBV5-6	TRBJ2-3	NA	TRBD2	TGTGCCAGCAGCTCCCTAGCGGGTTCCTATAGCACAGATACGCAGTATTTT	CASSSLAGSYSTDTQYF
TRBV5-4	TRBJ2-7	NA	TRBD2	TGTGCCAGCAGTTTGAGCGGGGGGGGTTCCTACGAGCAGTACTTC	CASSLSGGGSYEQYF
TRBV11-2	TRBJ2-2	NA	NA	TGTGCCAGCAAGGAACAGTACACCGGGGAGCTGTTTTTT	CASKEQYTGELFF
TRBV6-5	TRBJ1-2	few	NA	TGTGCCAGCAGTTACTCGGAGTCAGGGTATGGCTACACCTTC	CASSYSESGYGYTF
TRBV19	TRBJ1-2	NA	NA	TGTGCCAGTACCACCAGGCCAACCGGGGGAAACTATGGCTACACCTTC	CASTTRPTGGNYGYTF
TRBV19	TRBJ1-1	NA	NA	TGTGCCAGTAGTATTTCAGGTATGAACACTGAAGCTTTCTTT	CASSISGMNTEAFF
TRBV3-1/TRBV3-2	TRBJ1-5	NA	NA	TGTGCCAGCAGCCTCGGGGGGGCAAATCAGCCCCAGCATTTT	CASSLGGANQPQHF
TRBV6-5	TRBJ1-1	NA	TRBD1	TGTGCCAGCAGTTTATTGACCGGGACAGGGGAAACTGAAGCTTTCTTT	CASSLLTGTGETEAFF
TRBV19	TRBJ1-2	NA	TRBD1	TGTGCCAGTACTAAACTCGACAGGGTGGCCCCTGGCTACACCTTC	CASTKLDRVAPGYTF
TRBV12-5	TRBJ1-3	few	NA	TGTGCTAGTGCTCTTTTGGAGGCCTGGCAGGGGATAGCTGGAAACACCATATATTTT	CASALLEAWQGIAGNTIYF
TRBV28	TRBJ1-4	NA	NA	TGTGCCAGCAGTCTCTCCGGGACAAGGGAAAAACTGTTTTTT	CASSLSGTREKLFF
TRBV3-1/TRBV3-2	TRBJ2-5	NA	NA	TGTGCCAGCAGCCAAGGTCGCAGGGTACAAGAGACCCAGTACTTC	CASSQGRRVQETQYF
TRBV2	TRBJ2-1	NA	TRBD2	TGTGCCAGCAGTGAAATTAGCGGGGGGGCAAATGAGCAGTTCTTC	CASSEISGGANEQFF
TRBV6-6	TRBJ1-1	NA	NA	TGTGCCAGCAGTTACTCTGGGGGGGCCACTGAAGCTTTCTTT	CASSYSGGATEAFF
TRBV7-8	TRBJ1-5	few	NA	TGTGCCAGCAGCTCCCGACGGGGGGATCAGCCCCAGCATTTT	CASSSRRGDQPQHF
TRBV30	TRBJ1-3	NA	NA	TGTGCCTGGAGTCGTACCGGGAGGGGAAACACCATATATTTT	CAWSRTGRGNTIYF
TRBV6-6	TRBJ1-2	NA	NA	TGTGCCAGCAGTTACCAGGGAGGAATCTCCTATGGCTACACCTTC	CASSYQGGISYGYTF
TRBV27	TRBJ1-2	NA	TRBD1	TGTGCCAGCAGTTTTCGAGGGACAGTCGGCTACACCTTC	CASSFRGTVGYTF
TRBV5-1	TRBJ2-2	NA	TRBD2	TGCGCCAGCAGCCCGGGGACGGGAGGAACCGGGGAGCTGTTTTTT	CASSPGTGGTGELFF